The 22 T cell receptor beta chains presented below share a single source sample, sequenced in a study of blood T cell repertoires in COVID-19. Using immunoSEQ multiplex PCR, the repertoire was profiled, and TCRdb retains in-frame clones only, with some absent. The table includes about 180,000 clones, approximately 88% detected once. The material sequenced was peripheral blood. The receptors originated from a woman in her 30s with acute or convalescent COVID-19.

The CDR3 DNA reads TGTGCCACCCGTAGGTTGTCCCAGGGCCCCTTC. This gives the protein CATRRLSQGPF. The genes are TRBV21-1 and TRBJ2-7; the table's D call, TRBD1, was not checked against the DNA. TRBV21-1 is tagged as a pseudogene. The CDR3 sequence is 11 residues long.

The chain uses TRBV2 and TRBJ2-4; 7 bases fit TRBD1. Germline V gene sequence: CDR1 SNHLY, CDR2 FYNNEI. The CDR3 is 11 amino acids. The J segment lost 15 bases and the V segment lost 5 bases, leaving 7 bases of the junction unmatched. CDR3 nucleotide sequence: TGTGCCAGCAGTCGAATCGGGACAGCGTACTTC. This gives the protein CASSRIGTAYF. The complete variable domain, with remaining parts taken from reference TRBV2 and TRBJ2-4, reads EPEVTQTPSHQVTQMGQEVILRCVPISNHLYFYWYRQILGQKVEFLVSFYNNEISEKSEIFDDQFSVERPDGSNFTLKIRSTKLEDSAMYFCASSRIGTAYFGAGTRLSVL.

The chain is built from TRBV24-1 and TRBJ2-1, with D perhaps TRBD2 (5 bases). V was clipped by 4 bases and J by 5 bases, with 17 bases between them. The CDR3 totals 16 residues. Looked up from germline, CDR1 is KGHDR and CDR2 is SFDVKD. The CDR3 region has the DNA TGTGCCACCAGTGAGTCTACTAGATTTCCCGACAATGAGCAGTTCTTC. It encodes CATSESTRFPDNEQFF.

This sequence joins TRBV6-5 and TRBJ2-5; D may be TRBD1 (7 bases). Germline values: CDR1 MNHEY, CDR2 SVGAGI. V shed 7 bases and J shed 4 bases, with 13 bases lying between them. The length of the CDR3 is 13 residues. The CDR3 sequence: CASIGTAGETQYF. The CDR3 DNA sequence: TGTGCCAGCATAGGGACAGCGGGAGAGACCCAGTACTTC.

The rearrangement uses TRBV5-5 and TRBJ2-3, with D tentatively TRBD1 (5 bases). Germline V gives CDR1 SGHKS, CDR2 YYEKEE (reference sequence). Trimming took off 0 bases at V and 2 bases at J, with 10 bases between the two ends. The CDR3 runs 15 residues. CDR3 amino acids: CASSLEGLATDTQYF. CDR3 DNA sequence: TGTGCCAGCAGCTTGGAGGGGCTCGCCACAGATACGCAGTATTTT.

This clone was counted a single time. The V and J genes are TRBV5-1 and TRBJ2-1, with no clear D. Germline values: CDR1 SGHRS, CDR2 YFSETQ. This CDR3 region has 14 residues. The V gene lost 4 bases and the J gene lost 3 bases, with 11 bases spanning the gap. The CDR3 is CASSLDSLYNEQFF. The CDR3 region has the DNA TGCGCCAGCAGCCTCGACTCCCTCTACAATGAGCAGTTCTTC.

The CDR3 DNA sequence: TGTGCCAGTATAGCGGGGAGCTCCTACAATGAGCAGTTCTTC. Translating it yields CASIAGSSYNEQFF. This sequence joins TRBV5-6 and TRBJ2-1, with 8 bases that match TRBD2. With 8 bases clipped from V and 0 bases from J, the junction kept 4 bases outside the gene matches. The CDR3 spans 14 residues. Germline V gives CDR1 SGHDT, CDR2 YYEEEE.

This rearrangement joins TRBV15 to TRBJ2-7; 8 bases map to TRBD2. The junction had 2 bases not matched to a gene; V was cut back by 0 bases and J by 4 bases. The CDR3 extends over 14 amino acids. The germline CDR1 and CDR2 sequences are LNHNV and YYDKDF (reference sequence). The CDR3 region is CATSREGGGYEQYF. Written as DNA, the CDR3 is TGTGCCACCAGCAGAGAGGGCGGGGGGTACGAGCAGTACTTC.

The J gene is TRBJ1-1, the V gene TRBV5-1, with D perhaps TRBD1 (6 bases). V was shortened by 4 bases and J by 8 bases, with 12 bases between the two germline ends. The CDR3 runs 12 residues. Germline CDR1 SGHRS, CDR2 YFSETQ. DNA of the CDR3: TGCGCCAGCAGCCTGGACAGCGGGGAAGCTTTCTTT. This codes for CASSLDSGEAFF.

This rearrangement joins TRBV7-9 to TRBJ2-6; D is unresolved. The CDR3 contains 13 residues. V gave up 7 bases and J gave up 3 bases, with 7 bases separating them. The germline V gene has CDR1 SEHNR and CDR2 FQNEAQ (reference sequence). CDR3 sequence: CASTRNGANVLTF. The CDR3 DNA reads as TGTGCCAGCACTCGTAATGGGGCCAACGTCCTGACTTTC.

This rearrangement joins TRBV14 to TRBJ2-7, with a weak D call TRBD2 (5 bases). The germline gives CDR1 SGHDN, CDR2 FVKESK. Trimming cost V 4 bases and J 5 bases, with 12 bases left between them. This CDR3 contains 13 residues. CDR3 coding DNA: TGTGCCAGCAGCCGGGGAGCCCCAAACGAGCAGTACTTC. Its protein product is CASSRGAPNEQYF.

The chain has TRBV28 and TRBJ2-3, with D perhaps TRBD2 (6 bases). The V gene's germline CDR1 is MDHEN and CDR2 SYDVKM. The CDR3 totals 13 residues. Trimming cost V 5 bases and J 2 bases, with 8 bases left between them. CDR3 region: CASSRTNTDTQYF. As DNA, the CDR3 is TGTGCCAGCAGTCGGACTAACACAGATACGCAGTATTTT.

This chain connects TRBV25-1 to TRBJ2-7; the match to TRBD1 covers 8 bases. Germline CDR1 MGHDK, CDR2 SYGVNS. Trimming removed 1 base from V and 6 bases from J; junction bases left unmatched: 8. CDR3 size: 15 residues. The CDR3 loop reads CASSELWTGMAEQYF. CDR3 bases: TGTGCCAGCAGTGAATTATGGACAGGGATGGCCGAGCAGTACTTC.

This clone was detected once. The rearrangement joins TRBV28 to TRBJ2-1; TRBD1 is a possible D gene (6 bases). Germline assignment: CDR1 MDHEN and CDR2 SYDVKM. CDR3 length equals 17 residues. Trimming took 4 bases from V and 2 from J, leaving 18 bases between them. The CDR3 region has the DNA TGTGCCAGCAGTTGGCCGACAGGAATTGGGGCCTACAATGAGCAGTTCTTC. Protein product: CASSWPTGIGAYNEQFF. The complete variable domain, with remaining parts taken from reference TRBV28 and TRBJ2-1, reads DVKVTQSSRYLVKRTGEKVFLECVQDMDHENMFWYRQDPGLGLRLIYFSYDVKMKEKGDIPEGYSVSREKKERFSLILESASTNQTSMYLCASSWPTGIGAYNEQFFGPGTRLTVL.

The J gene is TRBJ1-4, the V gene TRBV11-3; possible D gene TRBD1, 5 bases. Germline CDR1 is SGHNT and CDR2 is YENEEA. Trimming took off 5 bases at V and 7 bases at J, with 14 bases between the two ends. The length of the CDR3 is 14 residues. The CDR3 region is CASSLMGEAEKLFF. The CDR3 nucleotides read TGTGCCAGCAGCCTCATGGGGGAGGCTGAAAAACTGTTTTTT.

The chain has TRBV30 and TRBJ2-5; the D gene is possibly TRBD2 (6 bases). This CDR3 has 13 residues. Per the germline V gene, CDR1 is GTSNPN and CDR2 is SVGIG (reference sequence). Trimming took off 5 bases at V and 4 bases at J, with 14 bases between the two ends. The CDR3 coding sequence is TGTGCCTGGCGGAGGGTGGCGAGAGAGACCCAGTACTTC. This translates into CAWRRVARETQYF.

The V call is TRBV10-1, the J call TRBJ1-2, with D possibly matching TRBD1 (6 bases). The CDR3 covers 15 residues. Germline assignment: CDR1 WNHNN and CDR2 SYGVQD (reference sequence). V was shortened by 10 bases and J by 0 bases, with 18 bases between the two germline ends. CDR3 bases: TGCGCCATAGGTTTACGGGACACCTCTAACTATGGCTACACCTTC. Its translation is CAIGLRDTSNYGYTF.

The chain uses TRBV28 and TRBJ2-5; perhaps TRBD1 as D (5 bases). Germline-derived CDR1 and CDR2 are MDHEN and SYDVKM. V was pared by 6 bases and J by 4 bases, with 6 bases between. The CDR3 is made up of 11 amino acids. In nucleotides, the CDR3 is TGTGCCAGCAGGGGGCGAGAGACCCAGTACTTC. This gives the protein CASRGRETQYF. Full variable domain (missing parts from reference TRBV28 and TRBJ2-5): DVKVTQSSRYLVKRTGEKVFLECVQDMDHENMFWYRQDPGLGLRLIYFSYDVKMKEKGDIPEGYSVSREKKERFSLILESASTNQTSMYLCASRGRETQYFGPGTRLLVL.

CDR3 amino acids: CASRSSRGYTEAFF. CDR3 DNA: TGTGCCAGCCGCTCCTCACGGGGGTACACTGAAGCTTTCTTT. The chain links TRBV28 to TRBJ1-1, with D possibly being TRBD1 (5 bases). V was trimmed by 8 bases and J by 3 bases, leaving 16 bases between them. The germline V gene has CDR1 MDHEN and CDR2 SYDVKM. CDR3 length: 14 residues.

The rearrangement joins TRBV30 to TRBJ2-4, with a weak D call TRBD1 (6 bases). This CDR3 spans 14 amino acids. Germline CDR1 GTSNPN, CDR2 SVGIG (reference sequence). The V and J ends lost 2 bases and 7 bases respectively, with 15 bases between them. The CDR3 loop reads CAWSTKTGWNIQYF. CDR3 nucleotides: TGTGCCTGGAGTACCAAGACAGGTTGGAACATTCAGTACTTC.

V is TRBV29-1 and J is TRBJ2-5; the D gene is possibly TRBD2 (6 bases). The CDR3 is 11 amino acids. Trimming took off 3 bases at V and 4 bases at J, with 6 bases between the two ends. Germline V gene lookup returns CDR1 SQVTM and CDR2 ANQGSEA. CDR3 protein: CSVDSGETQYF. For the CDR3, the DNA is TGCAGCGTTGATAGCGGAGAGACCCAGTACTTC.

The rearrangement uses TRBV2 and TRBJ2-5; TRBD2 matches at 8 bases. V was clipped by 6 bases and J by 1 base; unmatched bases: 1. Germline V CDR1 and CDR2: SNHLY, FYNNEI. The CDR3 spans 13 residues. The CDR3 nucleotides are TGTGCCAGCAGGCGGGGGGCCCAAGAGACCCAGTACTTC. Translating gives CASRRGAQETQYF.